The T cell receptor beta chain under discussion was sequenced for a study of blood T cell repertoires in COVID-19 (dated by TCRdb to about 2020). About the investigation overall: Samples from collaborators originated in the United States, Italy and Spain and spanned both the acute and convalescent phases of COVID-19. The repertoires were made available in a free public database intended to serve as a resource for research on the immune response to SARS-CoV-2. HLA class I and class II types, where available, came from metadata supplied by the sample provider rather than from assay-based typing. Sample metadata almost always included a de-identified subject ID, COVID-19 status, age in years and sex. The prospective study material was composed of cDNA or gDNA derived from T cells, B-cell-depleted T cells, or PBMCs. The samples were drawn from the first 160 participants of the ongoing ImmuneRACE study and from some 1,300 subjects provided by 6 global collaborators. Subjects who had been exposed to COVID-19, were actively infected with it, or had recovered from it provided the deeply sampled blood TCRbeta repertoires that made up the dataset.

TCRbeta CDR3 regions were amplified from genomic DNA using the immunoSEQ Assay, a bias-controlled multiplex PCR. The source study handled its data this way. Within the assay, amplification of reference gene primers was used to estimate how many nucleated cells each sample contained. To quantify the absolute abundance of each unique TCRbeta CDR3 rearrangement, sequence reads were collapsed and filtered. For each sample, productive Simpson clonality was calculated as the square root of Simpson's diversity index across productive rearrangements. TCRdb limited this immuneACCESS table to in-frame rearrangements with V and J called. A share of clones is missing; checked studies link under half to unresolved V genes, and the rest is unexplained. Clonal size and the V and J genes are those of that table, whereas D and trimming came from the DNA. The sample has 200,000 to 250,000 clones on record, 75% to 85% of them singletons. The ten largest clonotypes hold over 0.95% of the sample.

This clone occurred a few times. Its antigen is still unknown. Base qualities are not recorded, but no much larger clone differs from it by a single base. In Seattle, one collaborating source enrolled patients while the infection was active and tracked those patients longitudinally over the course of disease. The collaborating institutions used their own protocols to collect whole blood in K2EDTA tubes. Collaborator samples were shipped for TCRbeta analysis as frozen whole blood, isolated PBMCs, or DNA extracted from either sample type. From a lookup of the germline V gene (reference sequence), CDR1 and CDR2 are LGHDT and YNNKEL. The CDR3 numbers 14 residues from cysteine through phenylalanine. Only the CDR3 DNA is retained, 42 bases long and in frame from the first base. V is clipped by 1 base and J by 4 bases, and the sequence between their germline boundaries is 10 bases long. The investigation overall reported the following: Clinical and demographic metadata were provided uncurated, with the amount varying by source and participant.

The sequenced sample was peripheral blood. The clonotype was recovered from a woman aged 25 to 39 with COVID-19, enrolled during active disease. In this chain, TRBV3-1 (or the pseudogene TRBV3-2) is recombined with TRBJ1-1; the D gene remains uncertain. Read as DNA, the sequence is TGTGCCAGCAGCCAAGCAGGTATTGGCACTGAAGCTTTCTTT. This gives the protein CASSQAGIGTEAFF.